The rows below give T cell receptor beta chains drawn from one sample of a study of cytomegalovirus exposure and HLA in healthy donors. Clones were read by immunoSEQ multiplex PCR, and TCRdb kept only the in-frame ones, dropping some. The data hold some 150,000 clones, with 83% observed a single time. Material for sequencing was PBMCs. The origin of the receptors is a man between 35 and 55 years old in good health and CMV-seronegative. The CDR3 runs from the conserved cysteine through the conserved F or W. The D gene is left open where the match is weak. Rows may omit the clone size; those that give it use once, few, many or a size class.

D gene: NA; J gene: TRBJ2-7; clone size: NA; V gene: TRBV18; CDR3 DNA: TGTGCCAGCTCACCACTATTTGGGAGTCTACATTACGAGCAGTACTTC; CDR3 protein: CASSPLFGSLHYEQYF
D gene: TRBD1; J gene: TRBJ2-7; clone size: NA; V gene: TRBV11-2; CDR3 DNA: TGTGCCAGCAGCTTATGGGACAGCTCCTACGAGCAGTACTTC; CDR3 protein: CASSLWDSSYEQYF
D gene: TRBD1; J gene: TRBJ1-1; clone size: NA; V gene: TRBV4-1; CDR3 DNA: TGCGCCAGCAGCCCCAAGACAGGGGGCCAGGTGGGCACTGAAGCTTTCTTT; CDR3 protein: CASSPKTGGQVGTEAFF
D gene: TRBD1; J gene: TRBJ1-6; clone size: NA; V gene: TRBV5-6; CDR3 DNA: TGTGCCAGCGCAGACAGGGGGCTCTATTCACCCCTCCACTTT; CDR3 protein: CASADRGLYSPLHF
D gene: TRBD1; J gene: TRBJ1-1; clone size: once; V gene: TRBV28; CDR3 DNA: TGTGCCAGCAGACAGGACAGGGAGGACACTGAAGCTTTCTTT; CDR3 protein: CASRQDREDTEAFF
D gene: NA; J gene: TRBJ1-1; clone size: NA; V gene: TRBV11-2; CDR3 DNA: TGTGCCAGCAGCTTAGCGGGGGAAGCTTTCTTT; CDR3 protein: CASSLAGEAFF
D gene: TRBD2; J gene: TRBJ2-2; clone size: few; V gene: TRBV14; CDR3 DNA: TGTGCCAGCAGCCTAGCGGGGTCTGGCGGGGAGCTGTTTTTT; CDR3 protein: CASSLAGSGGELFF
D gene: NA; J gene: TRBJ2-7; clone size: NA; V gene: TRBV6-5; CDR3 DNA: TGTGCCAGCAGTTACGACGGACAGAGGGGCTACGAGCAGTACTTC; CDR3 protein: CASSYDGQRGYEQYF
D gene: NA; J gene: TRBJ2-6; clone size: NA; V gene: TRBV19; CDR3 DNA: TGTGCCAGTAGTAAGGGGGCTGGGGCCAACGTCCTGACTTTC; CDR3 protein: CASSKGAGANVLTF
D gene: NA; J gene: TRBJ2-5; clone size: NA; V gene: TRBV4-1; CDR3 DNA: TGCGCCAGCAGCCAAGATGGGGGGGAGACCCAGTACTTC; CDR3 protein: CASSQDGGETQYF
D gene: NA; J gene: TRBJ2-7; clone size: NA; V gene: TRBV4-3; CDR3 DNA: TGCGCCAGCAGCCAAGATCCCCAGGAAGCCTACGAGCAGTACTTC; CDR3 protein: CASSQDPQEAYEQYF
D gene: TRBD1; J gene: TRBJ1-6; clone size: NA; V gene: TRBV9; CDR3 DNA: TGTGCCAGCAGCGTAGGGGACAGGAATTCACCCCTCCACTTT; CDR3 protein: CASSVGDRNSPLHF